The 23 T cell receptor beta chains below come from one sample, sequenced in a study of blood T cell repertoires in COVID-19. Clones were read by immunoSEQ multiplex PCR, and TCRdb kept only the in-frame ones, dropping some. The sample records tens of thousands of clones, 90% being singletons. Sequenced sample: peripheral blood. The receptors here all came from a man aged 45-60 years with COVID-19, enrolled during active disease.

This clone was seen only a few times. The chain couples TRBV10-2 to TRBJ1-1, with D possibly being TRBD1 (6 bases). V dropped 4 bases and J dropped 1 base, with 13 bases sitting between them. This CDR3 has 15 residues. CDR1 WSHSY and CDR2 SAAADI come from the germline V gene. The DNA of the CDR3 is TGCGCCAGCAGTGCCGTTCGACAGGAGAACACTGAAGCTTTCTTT. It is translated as CASSAVRQENTEAFF.

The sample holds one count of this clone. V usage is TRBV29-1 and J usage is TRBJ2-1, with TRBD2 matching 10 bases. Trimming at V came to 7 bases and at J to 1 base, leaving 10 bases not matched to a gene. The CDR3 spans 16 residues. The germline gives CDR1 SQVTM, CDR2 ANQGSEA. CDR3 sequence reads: CSAKRTSGYSYNEQFF. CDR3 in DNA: TGCAGCGCCAAAAGGACTAGCGGTTATTCCTACAATGAGCAGTTCTTC.

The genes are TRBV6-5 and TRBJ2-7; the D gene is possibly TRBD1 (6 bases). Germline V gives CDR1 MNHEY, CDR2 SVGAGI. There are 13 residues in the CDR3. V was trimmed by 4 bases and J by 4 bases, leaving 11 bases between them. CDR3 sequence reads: CASSLGQRYEQYF. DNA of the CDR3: TGTGCCAGCAGTTTAGGACAGAGGTACGAGCAGTACTTC.

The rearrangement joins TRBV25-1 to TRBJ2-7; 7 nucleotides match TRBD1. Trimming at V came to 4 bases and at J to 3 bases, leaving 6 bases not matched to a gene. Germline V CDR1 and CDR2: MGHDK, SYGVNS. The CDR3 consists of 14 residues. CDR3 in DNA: TGTGCCAGCAGTGGTGGGACAGACCGCTACGAGCAGTACTTC. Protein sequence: CASSGGTDRYEQYF.

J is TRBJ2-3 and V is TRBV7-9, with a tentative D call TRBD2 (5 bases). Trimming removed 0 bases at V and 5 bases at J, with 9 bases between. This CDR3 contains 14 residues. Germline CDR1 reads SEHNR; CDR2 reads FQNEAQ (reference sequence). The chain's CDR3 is CASSLAGVGDTQYF. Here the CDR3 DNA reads TGTGCCAGCAGCTTAGCCGGGGTTGGAGATACGCAGTATTTT.

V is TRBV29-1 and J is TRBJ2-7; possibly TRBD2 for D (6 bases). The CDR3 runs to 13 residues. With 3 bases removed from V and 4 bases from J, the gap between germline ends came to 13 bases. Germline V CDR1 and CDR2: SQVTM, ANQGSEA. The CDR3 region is CSVDGTGGYEQYF. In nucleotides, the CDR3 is TGCAGCGTTGATGGGACTGGGGGATACGAGCAGTACTTC.

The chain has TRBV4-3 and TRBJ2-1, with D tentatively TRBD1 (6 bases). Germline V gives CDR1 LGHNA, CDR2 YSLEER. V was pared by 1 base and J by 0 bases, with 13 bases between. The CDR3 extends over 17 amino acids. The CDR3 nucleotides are TGCGCCAGCAGCCAAGTTGGGGGCTATAGCTCCTACAATGAGCAGTTCTTC. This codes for CASSQVGGYSSYNEQFF.

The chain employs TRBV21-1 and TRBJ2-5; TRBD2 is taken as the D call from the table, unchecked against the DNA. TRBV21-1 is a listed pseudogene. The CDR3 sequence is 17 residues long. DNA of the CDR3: TGTGCCAGCAGCAAAGGCCCACCGGAACCCGGCGGGGAGACCCAGTACTTC. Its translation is CASSKGPPEPGGETQYF.

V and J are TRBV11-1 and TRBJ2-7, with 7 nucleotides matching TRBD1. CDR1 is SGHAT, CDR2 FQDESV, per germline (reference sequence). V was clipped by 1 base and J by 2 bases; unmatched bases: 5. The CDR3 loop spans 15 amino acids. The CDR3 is CASSLVGTATYEQYF. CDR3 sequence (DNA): TGTGCCAGCAGCTTAGTGGGGACAGCCACCTACGAGCAGTACTTC.

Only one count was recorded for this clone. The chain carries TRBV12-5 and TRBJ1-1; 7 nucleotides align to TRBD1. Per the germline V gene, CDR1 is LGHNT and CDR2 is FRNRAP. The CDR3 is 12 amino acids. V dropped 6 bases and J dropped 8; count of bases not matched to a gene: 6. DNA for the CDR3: TGTGCTAGTGGCCCCCTACAGGGGGAAGCTTTCTTT. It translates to CASGPLQGEAFF.

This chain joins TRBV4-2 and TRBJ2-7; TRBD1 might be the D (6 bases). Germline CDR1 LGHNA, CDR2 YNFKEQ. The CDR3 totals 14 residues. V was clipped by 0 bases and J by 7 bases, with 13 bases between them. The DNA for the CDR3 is TGTGCCAGCAGCCAAGATCGGTGGGGGCGGGAGCAGTACTTC. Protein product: CASSQDRWGREQYF.

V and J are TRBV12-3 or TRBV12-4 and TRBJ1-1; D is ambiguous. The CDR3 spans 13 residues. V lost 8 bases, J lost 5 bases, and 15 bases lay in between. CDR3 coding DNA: TGTGCCAGCGCCTCATCTTCGGGTACTGAAGCTTTCTTT. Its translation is CASASSSGTEAFF.

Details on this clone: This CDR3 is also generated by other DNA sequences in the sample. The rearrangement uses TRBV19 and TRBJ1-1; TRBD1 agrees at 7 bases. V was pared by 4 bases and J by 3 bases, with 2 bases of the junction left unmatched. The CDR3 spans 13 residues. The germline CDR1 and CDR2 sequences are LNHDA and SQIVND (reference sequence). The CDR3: CASSTTGDTEAFF. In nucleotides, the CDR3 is TGTGCCAGTAGTACCACAGGGGACACTGAAGCTTTCTTT.

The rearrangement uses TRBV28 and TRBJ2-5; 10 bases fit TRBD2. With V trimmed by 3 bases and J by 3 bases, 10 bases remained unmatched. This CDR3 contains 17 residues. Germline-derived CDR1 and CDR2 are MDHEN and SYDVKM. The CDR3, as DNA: TGTGCCAGCAGTTTGAATTCGGGGCTAGCGGGGGAAGAGACCCAGTACTTC. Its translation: CASSLNSGLAGEETQYF.

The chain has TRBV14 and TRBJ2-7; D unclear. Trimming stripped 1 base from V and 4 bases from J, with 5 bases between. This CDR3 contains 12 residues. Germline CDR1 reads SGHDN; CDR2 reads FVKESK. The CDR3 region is CASSQGYYEQYF. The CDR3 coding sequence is TGTGCCAGCAGCCAAGGTTATTACGAGCAGTACTTC.

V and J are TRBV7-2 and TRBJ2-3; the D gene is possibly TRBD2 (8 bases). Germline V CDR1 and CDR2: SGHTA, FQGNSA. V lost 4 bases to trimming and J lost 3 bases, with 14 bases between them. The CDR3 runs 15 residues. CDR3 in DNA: TGTGCCAGCAGCTCAGGGGGACTAGGTACAGATACGCAGTATTTT. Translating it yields CASSSGGLGTDTQYF.

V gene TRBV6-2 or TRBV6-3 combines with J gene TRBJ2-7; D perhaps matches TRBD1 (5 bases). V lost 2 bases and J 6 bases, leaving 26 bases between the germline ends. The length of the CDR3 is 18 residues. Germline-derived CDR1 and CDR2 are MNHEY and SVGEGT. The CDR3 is CASSYVGPGYSRGSEQYF. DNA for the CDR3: TGTGCCAGCAGTTACGTTGGCCCAGGGTACTCAAGGGGTTCCGAGCAGTACTTC.

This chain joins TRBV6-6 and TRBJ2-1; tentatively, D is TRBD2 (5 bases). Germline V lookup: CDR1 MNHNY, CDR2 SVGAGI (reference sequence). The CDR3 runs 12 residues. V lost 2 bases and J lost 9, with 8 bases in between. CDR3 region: CASSYEGGEQFF. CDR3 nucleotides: TGTGCCAGCAGTTACGAGGGCGGTGAGCAGTTCTTC.

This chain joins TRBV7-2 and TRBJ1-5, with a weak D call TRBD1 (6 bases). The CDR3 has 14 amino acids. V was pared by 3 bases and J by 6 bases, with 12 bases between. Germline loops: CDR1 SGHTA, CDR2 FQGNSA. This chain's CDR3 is CASSLGGGAQPQHF. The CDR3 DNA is TGTGCCAGCAGCTTGGGCGGGGGGGCTCAGCCCCAGCATTTT. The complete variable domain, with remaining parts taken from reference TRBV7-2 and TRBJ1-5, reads GAGVSQSPSNKVTEKGKDVELRCDPISGHTALYWYRQSLGQGLEFLIYFQGNSAPDKSGLPSDRFSAERTGGSVSTLTIQRTQQEDSAVYLCASSLGGGAQPQHFGDGTRLSIL.

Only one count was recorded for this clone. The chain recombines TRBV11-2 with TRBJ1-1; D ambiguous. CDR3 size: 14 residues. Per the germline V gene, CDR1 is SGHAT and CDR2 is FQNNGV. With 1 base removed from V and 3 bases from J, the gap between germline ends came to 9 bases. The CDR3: CASSLVPQDTEAFF. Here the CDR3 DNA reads TGTGCCAGCAGCTTAGTGCCGCAGGACACTGAAGCTTTCTTT.

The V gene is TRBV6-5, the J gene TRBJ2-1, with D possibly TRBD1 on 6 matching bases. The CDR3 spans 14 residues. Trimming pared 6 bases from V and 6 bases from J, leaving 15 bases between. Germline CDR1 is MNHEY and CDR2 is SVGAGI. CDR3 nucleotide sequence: TGTGCCAGCAGCCGTTCCGGGACAATCAATGAGCAGTTCTTC. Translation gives CASSRSGTINEQFF.

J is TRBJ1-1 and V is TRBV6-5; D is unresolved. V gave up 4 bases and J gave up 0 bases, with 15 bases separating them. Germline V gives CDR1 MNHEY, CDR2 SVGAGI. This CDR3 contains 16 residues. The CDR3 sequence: CASSSKLLTMNTEAFF. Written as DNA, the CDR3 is TGTGCCAGCAGTTCCAAACTACTGACTATGAACACTGAAGCTTTCTTT.

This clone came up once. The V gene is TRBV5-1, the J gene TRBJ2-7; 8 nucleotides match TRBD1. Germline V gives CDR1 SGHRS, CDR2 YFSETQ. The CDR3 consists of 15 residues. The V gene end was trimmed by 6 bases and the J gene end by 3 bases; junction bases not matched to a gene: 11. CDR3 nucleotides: TGCGCCAGCACTCCCGGACAGGGCTCATACTACGAGCAGTACTTC. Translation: CASTPGQGSYYEQYF.